A single sample gave rise to the 9 T cell receptor beta chains below, sequenced in a study of vaccination and CD4 T cells after COVID-19. Cultured CD4+ T cells had their DNA profiled by the Oncomine TCR Beta short-read assay. TCRdb re-derived calls from the PCR reads in MiXCR, one entry per CDR3 protein. The sample includes around 15,000 distinct CDR3 sequences, around 48% seen only once; the top ten take 15% to 20%. The sample's treatment: approximately 11-day PBMC culture with coronavirus spike peptide pools or control peptides (ViraFEST assay). The antigens of these receptors remain unknown. Specimen: CD4+ T cells from blood, cultured in vitro, collected before SARS-CoV-2 vaccination. These receptors were taken from a human donor who had recovered from COVID-19.

This chain uses TRBV9 with TRBJ2-3; the D gene is possibly TRBD2 (5 bases). Germline V lookup: CDR1 SGDLS, CDR2 YYNGEE. V shed 3 bases and J shed 6 bases, with 17 bases lying between them. This CDR3 region has 15 residues. The CDR3 loop reads CASSANTYRGDTQYF. The DNA for the CDR3 is TGTGCCAGCAGCGCCAACACTTACCGAGGGGATACGCAGTATTTT.

This sequence joins TRBV7-2 and TRBJ2-5, with TRBD2 identical over 9 bases. The CDR3 spans 15 residues. The germline V gene encodes CDR1 SGHTA and CDR2 FQGNSA. The V segment lost 1 base and the J segment 2 bases; nucleotides outside the gene matches: 2. In nucleotides, the CDR3 is TGTGCCAGCAGCTTAGGGCTAGCGGGGCAAGAGACCCAGTACTTC. Its protein is CASSLGLAGQETQYF.

V gene TRBV7-2 combines with J gene TRBJ1-6; no clear D gene. With 5 bases removed from V and 0 bases from J, the gap between germline ends came to 17 bases. This CDR3 region has 18 residues. Looked up from germline, CDR1 is SGHTA and CDR2 is FQGNSA. The CDR3 here is CASSSLGGESSYNSPLHF. The CDR3 DNA reads TGTGCCAGCAGCAGCCTTGGCGGGGAAAGCTCCTATAATTCACCCCTCCACTTT. Using reference TRBV7-2 and TRBJ1-6 for the parts outside the CDR3, the full variable domain is GAGVSQSPSNKVTEKGKDVELRCDPISGHTALYWYRQSLGQGLEFLIYFQGNSAPDKSGLPSDRFSAERTGGSVSTLTIQRTQQEDSAVYLCASSSLGGESSYNSPLHFGNGTRLTVT.

This clonotype was counted a few times. This chain connects TRBV30 to TRBJ2-2, with 10 bases aligning to TRBD1. The germline V gene has CDR1 GTSNPN and CDR2 SVGIG (reference sequence). The CDR3 sequence is 15 residues long. Germline trimming cut 1 base from V and 7 bases from J; bases unmatched to any gene: 6. The CDR3 here is CAWSGGTGVGGELFF. In nucleotides, the CDR3 is TGTGCCTGGAGTGGCGGGACAGGGGTAGGCGGGGAGCTGTTTTTT.

The gene calls are TRBV5-4 and TRBJ1-1; tentative D call: TRBD1 (5 bases). The CDR3 runs to 16 residues. V was trimmed by 4 bases and J by 3 bases, leaving 19 bases between them. Germline CDR1 SGHNT, CDR2 YYREEE (reference sequence). The DNA of the CDR3 is TGTGCCAGCAGCCTCCCTCCTCCAGGGAGGGACACTGAAGCTTTCTTT. Protein product: CASSLPPPGRDTEAFF.

This clonotype occurred a few times. V gene TRBV10-3 combines with J gene TRBJ2-2, with D uncertain. V was cut by 3 bases and J by 4 bases, with 6 bases left in between. In germline, CDR1 is ENHRY, CDR2 SYGVKD. This CDR3 has 13 amino acids. The CDR3 sequence is CAISEGSTGELFF. In nucleotides, the CDR3 is TGTGCCATCAGTGAAGGGTCCACCGGGGAGCTGTTTTTT.

This clonotype was observed a handful of times. This CDR3 reads CASSLSATYGYTF. CDR3 nucleotides: TGTGCCAGCAGTTTATCTGCGACTTATGGCTACACCTTC. The V gene is TRBV28, the J gene TRBJ1-2; D gene unclear. Trimming left V 1 base short and J 5 bases short, with 8 bases between. Germline V gene lookup returns CDR1 MDHEN and CDR2 SYDVKM. The CDR3 contains 13 residues.

There are a few counts of this clonotype. The chain is built from TRBV28 and TRBJ1-1, with D perhaps matching TRBD1 (5 bases). This CDR3 region has 13 residues. Germline CDR1 reads MDHEN; CDR2 reads SYDVKM. V lost 3 bases to trimming and J lost 2 bases, with 7 bases between them. The CDR3 DNA follows: TGTGCCAGCAGTTTCCAGGGAAACACTGAAGCTTTCTTT. Translating gives CASSFQGNTEAFF.

The chain has TRBV15 and TRBJ1-4; 7 bases align to TRBD1. The CDR3 length is 14 residues. Germline CDR1 reads LNHNV; CDR2 reads YYDKDF (reference sequence). Trimming at V came to 5 bases and at J to 7 bases, leaving 7 bases not matched to a gene. The CDR3 sequence is CATSPGTEGEKLFF. The CDR3 DNA is TGTGCCACCAGCCCCGGGACAGAAGGTGAAAAACTGTTTTTT. Looking up the rest from reference TRBV15 and TRBJ1-4 gives the full variable domain: DAMVIQNPRYQVTQFGKPVTLSCSQTLNHNVMYWYQQKSSQAPKLLFHYYDKDFNNEADTPDNFQSRRPNTSFCFLDIRSPGLGDTAMYLCATSPGTEGEKLFFGSGTQLSVL.